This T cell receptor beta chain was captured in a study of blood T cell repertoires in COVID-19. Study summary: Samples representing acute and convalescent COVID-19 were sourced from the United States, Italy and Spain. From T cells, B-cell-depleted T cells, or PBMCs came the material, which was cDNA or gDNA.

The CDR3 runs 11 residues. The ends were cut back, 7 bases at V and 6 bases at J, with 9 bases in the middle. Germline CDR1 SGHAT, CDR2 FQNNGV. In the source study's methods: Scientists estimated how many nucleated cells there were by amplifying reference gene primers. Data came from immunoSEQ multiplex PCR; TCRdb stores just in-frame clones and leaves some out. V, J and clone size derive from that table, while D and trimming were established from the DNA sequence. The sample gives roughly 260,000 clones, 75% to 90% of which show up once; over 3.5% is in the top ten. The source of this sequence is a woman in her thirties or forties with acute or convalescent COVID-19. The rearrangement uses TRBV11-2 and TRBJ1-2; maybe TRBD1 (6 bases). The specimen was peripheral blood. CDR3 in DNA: TGTGCCAGCACATACAGGGATGGCTACACCTTC. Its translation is CASTYRDGYTF. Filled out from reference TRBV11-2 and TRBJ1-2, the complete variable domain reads EAGVAQSPRYKIIEKRQSVAFWCNPISGHATLYWYQQILGQGPKLLIQFQNNGVVDDSQLPKDRFSAERLKGVDSTLKIQPAKLEDSAVYLCASTYRDGYTFGSGTRLTVV.